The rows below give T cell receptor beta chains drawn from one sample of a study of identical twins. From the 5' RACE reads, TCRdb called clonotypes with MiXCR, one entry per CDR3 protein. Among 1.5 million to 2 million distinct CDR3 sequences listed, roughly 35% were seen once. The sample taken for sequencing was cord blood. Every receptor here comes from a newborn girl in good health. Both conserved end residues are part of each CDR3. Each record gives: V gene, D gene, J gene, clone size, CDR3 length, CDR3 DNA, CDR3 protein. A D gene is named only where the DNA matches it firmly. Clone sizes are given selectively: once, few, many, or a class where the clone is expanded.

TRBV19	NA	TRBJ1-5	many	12	TGTGCCAGCAGACAGGGCAATCAGCCCCAGCATTTT	CASRQGNQPQHF
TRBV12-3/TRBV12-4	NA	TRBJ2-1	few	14	TGTGCCAGCAGTGCCTACCCGGATTACAATGAGCAGTTCTTC	CASSAYPDYNEQFF
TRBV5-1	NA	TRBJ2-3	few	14	TGCGCCAGCAGCGGGTTTGTTAGTACAGATACGCAGTATTTT	CASSGFVSTDTQYF
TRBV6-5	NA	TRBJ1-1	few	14	TGTGCCAGCAGTTCGGCGGGGGGGGAGACTGAAGCTTTCTTT	CASSSAGGETEAFF
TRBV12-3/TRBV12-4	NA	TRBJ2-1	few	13	TGTGCCAGCAGTTTACTCGGCGAGAATGAGCAGTTCTTC	CASSLLGENEQFF
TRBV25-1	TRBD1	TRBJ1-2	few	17	TGTGCCAGCAGTACTCAGGGGGCGGACGCCCTAATAGGCGGCTACACCTTC	CASSTQGADALIGGYTF
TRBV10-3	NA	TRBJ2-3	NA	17	TGTGCCATCAGTGAGCCGATGATGGTCTCAGGCACAGATACGCAGTATTTT	CAISEPMMVSGTDTQYF
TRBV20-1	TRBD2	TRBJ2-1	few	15	TGCAGTGCTAGACATGTCTGGCGGGAGGTTGGCGAGCAGTTCTTC	CSARHVWREVGEQFF
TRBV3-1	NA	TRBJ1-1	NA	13	TGTGCCAGCAGCCTCCTAGGGGGTTCTGGAGCTTTCTTT	CASSLLGGSGAFF
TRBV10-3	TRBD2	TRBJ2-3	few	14	TGTGCCATCAGTGTAGCGGGAGTAGCAGATACGCAGTATTTT	CAISVAGVADTQYF
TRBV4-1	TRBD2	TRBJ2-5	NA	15	TGCGCCAGCAGCCAAGATGGAGCGGGAGATGAGACCCAGTACTTC	CASSQDGAGDETQYF
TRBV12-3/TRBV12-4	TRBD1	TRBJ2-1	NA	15	TGTGCCAGCAGTGCCGCCGGGACAGGGGACAATGAGCAGTTCTTC	CASSAAGTGDNEQFF
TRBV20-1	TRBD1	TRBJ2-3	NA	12	TGCAGTGCTAAACCCGGGGACAGGGGAGGGTATTTT	CSAKPGDRGGYF
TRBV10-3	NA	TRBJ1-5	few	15	TGTGCCATCAGTGAGTCGATTTTCAGGGTCCAGCCCCAGCATTTT	CAISESIFRVQPQHF
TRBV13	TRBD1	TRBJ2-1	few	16	TGTGCCAGCAGCTTGCCCGGGACAGACCCGTACAATGAGCAGTTCTTC	CASSLPGTDPYNEQFF
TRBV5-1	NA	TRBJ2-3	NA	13	TGCGCCAGCAGCTTCAACACGGGGGATACGCGGTATTTT	CASSFNTGDTRYF
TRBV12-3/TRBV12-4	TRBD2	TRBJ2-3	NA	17	TGTGCCAGCACCGCAGGACTAGCGGGGGGGGTCACAGATACGCAGTATTTT	CASTAGLAGGVTDTQYF
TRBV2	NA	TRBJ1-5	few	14	TGTGCCAGCAGTGAAAGGAGTAGCAATCAGCCCCAGCATTTT	CASSERSSNQPQHF
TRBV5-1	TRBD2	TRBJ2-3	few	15	TGTGCCAGCAGCTCGGCTAGCGGAGGCACAGATACGCAGTATTTT	CASSSASGGTDTQYF
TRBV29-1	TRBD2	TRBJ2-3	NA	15	TGCAGCGCCCCCGGGACTAGGTCTAACACAGATACGCAGTATTTT	CSAPGTRSNTDTQYF
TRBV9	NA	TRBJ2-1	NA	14	TGTGCCAGCAGCGTAGTGTTCGGAGGCAATGAGCAGTTCTTC	CASSVVFGGNEQFF
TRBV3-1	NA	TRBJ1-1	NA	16	TGTGCCAGCAGCCAACTGGGTAAGGGAGGGGGCACTGAAGCTTTCTTT	CASSQLGKGGGTEAFF
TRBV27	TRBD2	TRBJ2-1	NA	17	TGTGCCAGCAGTTTGCCTGCTAGCGGGATAGGTTACAATGAGCAGTTCTTC	CASSLPASGIGYNEQFF
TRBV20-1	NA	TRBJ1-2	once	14	TGCAGTGCTTCCCCACTTGAGGGTTACTATGGCTACACCTTC	CSASPLEGYYGYTF
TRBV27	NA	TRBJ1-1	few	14	TGTGCCAGCAGTATTCGAGGGGCGAACACTGAAGCTTTCTTT	CASSIRGANTEAFF
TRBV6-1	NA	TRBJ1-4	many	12	TGTGCCAGCAGTGACAGGGTTGAAAAACTGTTTTTT	CASSDRVEKLFF
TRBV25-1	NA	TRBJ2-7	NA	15	TGTGCCAGCAGGGGGCTCGGCCTCGAAAGTCACGAGCAGTACTTC	CASRGLGLESHEQYF
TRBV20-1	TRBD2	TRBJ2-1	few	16	TGCAGTGCTAGAGTTAGCGGGAGGGTCCTCTACAATGAGCAGTTCTTC	CSARVSGRVLYNEQFF